Presented here are 9 T cell receptor beta chains from one specimen sequenced in a study of T cells after posttransplantation cyclophosphamide. Produced via immunoSEQ multiplex PCR; TCRdb's table is partial and in-frame only. This sample comprises 32,000 or so clones, none seen once only. Material for sequencing was PBMCs. Every receptor here comes from a woman between 55 and 75 years old in good health, CMV-negative, and a related stem cell transplant donor.

The chain carries TRBV5-1 and TRBJ1-2; D gene uncertain. The CDR3 runs to 14 residues. Germline assignment: CDR1 SGHRS and CDR2 YFSETQ. Trimming stripped 4 bases from V and 1 base from J, with 11 bases between. The CDR3 here is CASSVDINNYGYTF. The DNA of the CDR3 is TGCGCCAGCAGCGTTGACATCAATAACTATGGCTACACCTTC. Full variable domain (missing parts from reference TRBV5-1 and TRBJ1-2): KAGVTQTPRYLIKTRGQQVTLSCSPISGHRSVSWYQQTPGQGLQFLFEYFSETQRNKGNFPGRFSGRQFSNSRSEMNVSTLELGDSALYLCASSVDINNYGYTFGSGTRLTVV.

This clone was detected many times. The V gene is TRBV30, the J gene TRBJ2-1; D is unclear. CDR1 is GTSNPN, CDR2 SVGIG, per germline (reference sequence). This CDR3 has 13 residues. V was shortened by 3 bases and J by 4 bases, with 10 bases between the two germline ends. As DNA, the CDR3 is TGTGCCTGGAGGAAGCACCAATACAATGAGCAGTTCTTC. Translated: CAWRKHQYNEQFF.

This clone was counted many times. The chain is built from TRBV5-1 and TRBJ1-2; 7 nucleotides match TRBD1. The germline gives CDR1 SGHRS, CDR2 YFSETQ. The CDR3 sequence is 14 residues long. Germline trimming cut 4 bases from V and 1 base from J; bases unmatched to any gene: 4. The chain's CDR3 is CASSVQGDNYGYTF. CDR3 DNA: TGCGCCAGCAGCGTCCAGGGGGATAACTATGGCTACACCTTC.

Only a few counts were recorded for this clone. The chain carries TRBV10-3 and TRBJ2-5, with D tentatively TRBD1 (7 bases). Germline CDR1 and CDR2: ENHRY and SYGVKD. V shed 5 bases and J shed 5 bases, with 12 bases lying between them. This CDR3 is built from 13 residues. The CDR3 DNA follows: TGTGCCATCAGTCAATCAGGGGGGGAGACCCAGTACTTC. Amino acids: CAISQSGGETQYF.

The rearrangement links TRBV9 to TRBJ2-7, with D hard to call. CDR3 length equals 13 residues. Trimming cost V 4 bases and J 0 bases, with 8 bases left between them. CDR1 is SGDLS and CDR2 is YYNGEE in the germline V gene. The CDR3 sequence is CASSTLDSYEQYF. Here the CDR3 DNA reads TGTGCCAGCAGCACCTTAGACTCCTACGAGCAGTACTTC. Full variable domain (remainder filled in from reference TRBV9 and TRBJ2-7): DSGVTQTPKHLITATGQRVTLRCSPRSGDLSVYWYQQSLDQGLQFLIQYYNGEERAKGNILERFSAQQFPDLHSELNLSSLELGDSALYFCASSTLDSYEQYFGPGTRLTVT.

This clone was recorded at least ten times. The gene calls are TRBV19 and TRBJ2-3; the D gene is possibly TRBD2 (5 bases). Germline CDR1 LNHDA, CDR2 SQIVND (reference sequence). With 6 bases removed from V and 1 base from J, the gap between germline ends came to 11 bases. This CDR3 region has 14 residues. The CDR3 nucleotides are TGTGCCAGTAGAAGCGGTCTCGGCACAGATACGCAGTATTTT. Its protein product is CASRSGLGTDTQYF.

A note on this clone: One base away lies a much larger clone, so this may be a sequencing read error. The chain recombines TRBV2 with TRBJ1-2; 8 nucleotides align to TRBD1. Germline CDR1 is SNHLY and CDR2 is FYNNEI. This CDR3 has 14 amino acids. V lost 6 bases and J lost 8; bases outside the gene matches: 11. The CDR3 DNA reads TGTGCCAGCAGGGAATGGTACAGGGGGGAGGGCTACACCTTC. This sequence encodes CASREWYRGEGYTF.

This clone was seen ten or more times. J is TRBJ1-3 and V is TRBV7-2; tentative D call: TRBD1 (5 bases). The V end was cut by 7 bases, the J end by 9 bases, with 22 bases between. This CDR3 is 15 amino acids long. Germline CDR1 is SGHTA and CDR2 is FQGNSA. The DNA for the CDR3 is TGTGCCAGCAACCCCGGGGGGAGAGGGCGAGCCACCATATATTTT. Translation: CASNPGGRGRATIYF.

There are many counts of this clone. The gene calls are TRBV28 and TRBJ1-2; 7 bases fit TRBD1. This CDR3 has 15 amino acids. CDR1 and CDR2 from the germline V gene are MDHEN and SYDVKM. V was pared by 8 bases and J by 3 bases, with 12 bases of the junction left unmatched. The CDR3 sequence: CASEGQSARDYGYTF. The CDR3 DNA sequence: TGTGCCAGCGAGGGACAGTCTGCGAGGGACTATGGCTACACCTTC.